Described below is a single TCR beta chain sequence and its context. This entry belongs to a study of blood T cell repertoires in COVID-19. About the research overall: Sources were T cells, B-cell-depleted T cells, or PBMCs; the material itself was cDNA or gDNA.

Here immunoSEQ multiplex PCR was the method, and the copy in TCRdb shows in-frame clones only, minus some. The sample gives 200,000 to 300,000 clones, about 87% of which show up once; more than 0.95% is in the top ten. Recruitment covered about 25 US areas and drew participants whose ages spanned roughly 18 to 89 years. Cohort placement rested on clinical history that participants reported themselves. The germline V gene encodes CDR1 MNHEY and CDR2 SVGEGT. CDR3 length: 20 residues. The V and J ends lost 3 bases and 0 bases respectively, with 24 bases between them. V and J are TRBV6-2 or TRBV6-3 and TRBJ1-3; D is possibly TRBD1 (6 bases). Sequencing used PBMCs or T cells enriched from blood (not recorded which). The receptor's source is a woman between 35 and 50 years old with acute COVID-19. CDR3 sequence: CASSYYPGQSSSISGNTIYF. CDR3 DNA: TGTGCCAGCAGTTATTACCCCGGACAGTCCAGCTCCATCTCTGGAAACACCATATATTTT.